What follows are 13 T cell receptor beta chains derived from one specimen sequenced in a study of response to subunit inactivated influenza vaccine. TCRdb recomputed calls from the RT-PCR reads with MiXCR, one row per CDR3 protein. Among about 240,000 distinct CDR3 sequences, more than 9% were seen once, and the ten largest hold 7.8%. The material was non-naive T cells sorted from PBMCs, obtained 14 to 15 days before vaccination. The source of these receptors is a middle-aged man who received an inactivated influenza vaccine.

This clonotype has just a few counts. At one boundary the junction diverges from the germline segment, which might be a read error. The chain combines TRBV7-9 with TRBJ2-3, with TRBD2 identical over 14 bases. Germline V CDR1 and CDR2: SEHNR, FQNEAQ (reference sequence). CDR3 length: 12 residues. The CDR3 DNA reads as TGTGCCAGCAGCCCCGGGACTAGCGGGAGATTTTTT. Its translation: CASSPGTSGRFF.

The V and J genes are TRBV20-1 and TRBJ2-3; possibly TRBD1 or TRBD2 for D (5 bases each). Per the germline V gene, CDR1 is DFQATT and CDR2 is SNEGSKA (reference sequence). The germline V and J ends were trimmed by 6 bases and 4 bases, with 17 bases remaining between them. The CDR3 spans 14 residues. CDR3: CSAISLQGADTQYF. CDR3 nucleotide sequence: TGCAGTGCAATATCGCTGCAGGGAGCAGATACGCAGTATTTT.

This clonotype has just a few counts. Germline and junction disagree at one end, which may indicate a read error. The rearrangement joins TRBV7-7 to TRBJ2-3; 7 positions match TRBD2. Germline CDR1 and CDR2: SSHAT and FNYEAQ (reference sequence). This CDR3 has 15 amino acids. The CDR3, as DNA: TGTGCTAGCAGCGCAGGACTAGGATCGGCAGATACGCAGTATTTT. Protein product: CASSAGLGSADTQYF.

This clonotype was picked up many times. The rearrangement uses TRBV5-5 and TRBJ1-1; D not resolved. Germline V gene sequence: CDR1 SGHKS, CDR2 YYEKEE (reference sequence). The CDR3 loop spans 17 amino acids. Trimming took off 1 base at V and 0 bases at J, with 16 bases between the two ends. The CDR3 here is CASSLQGLGGLNTEAFF. DNA of the CDR3: TGTGCCAGCAGCTTGCAAGGTTTGGGTGGGCTGAACACTGAAGCTTTCTTT.

The chain recombines TRBV6-6 with TRBJ1-1; maybe TRBD1 (5 bases). CDR1 and CDR2 (germline): MNHNY, SVGAGI (reference sequence). V lost 8 bases and J 5 bases, leaving 12 bases between the germline ends. This CDR3 region has 12 residues. CDR3 in amino acids: CASLDGGTEAFF. The CDR3 DNA reads TGTGCCAGCCTAGACGGGGGAACTGAAGCTTTCTTT.

In this sample, this clonotype turned up a few times. V is TRBV20-1 and J is TRBJ2-7, with D perhaps matching TRBD1 (7 bases). The V gene's germline CDR1 is DFQATT and CDR2 SNEGSKA (reference sequence). With 6 bases removed from V and 5 bases from J, the gap between germline ends came to 26 bases. The CDR3 loop spans 16 amino acids. The CDR3 DNA reads TGCAGTGCCCCGCGGCAGGGGGGAATCAAGTCCCACGAGCAGTACTTC. Its translation: CSAPRQGGIKSHEQYF.

This clonotype was observed at least ten times. The genes are TRBV9 and TRBJ2-1; no clear D gene. Germline loops: CDR1 SGDLS, CDR2 YYNGEE. CDR3 size: 15 residues. The V end was cut by 0 bases, the J end by 1 base, with 8 bases between. CDR3 amino acids: CASSVGTVSYNEQFF. DNA for the CDR3: TGTGCCAGCAGCGTAGGGACGGTATCCTACAATGAGCAGTTCTTC.

The chain employs TRBV28 and TRBJ2-7; TRBD1 matches at 7 bases. Trimming took 5 bases from V and 4 from J; bases not matched to a gene: 11. This CDR3 contains 15 residues. CDR1 is MDHEN, CDR2 SYDVKM, per germline. The DNA for the CDR3 is TGTGCCAGCAGTGCCCCGTCTTACAGGGGATACGAGCAGTACTTC. It yields the protein CASSAPSYRGYEQYF.

This clonotype was recorded a few times. The CDR3 DNA sequence: TGCAGTGCTAAAGATACGGGACTAGCGCCCCAGTTCTTC. This gives the protein CSAKDTGLAPQFF. V is TRBV20-1 and J is TRBJ2-1, with TRBD2 matching 10 bases. CDR1 and CDR2 (germline): DFQATT, SNEGSKA (reference sequence). V was pared by 4 bases and J by 13 bases, with 10 bases of the junction left unmatched. CDR3 size: 13 residues.

This clonotype was observed a handful of times. This chain connects TRBV11-2 to TRBJ2-1; D is possibly TRBD1 (5 bases). The CDR3 is 15 amino acids. Germline CDR1 is SGHAT and CDR2 is FQNNGV. V lost 5 bases and J 7 bases, leaving 18 bases between the germline ends. The CDR3 coding sequence is TGTGCCAGCAGCGCCGGTTCCTGGGGCGCGAATGAGCAGTTCTTC. Encoded protein: CASSAGSWGANEQFF.

This clonotype was seen repeatedly, ten times or more. The rearrangement links TRBV10-3 to TRBJ2-5; 10 nucleotides align to TRBD2. Looked up from germline, CDR1 is ENHRY and CDR2 is SYGVKD. There are 15 residues in the CDR3. The J segment lost 1 base and the V segment lost 6 bases, leaving 5 bases of the junction unmatched. The CDR3 here is CAIRSGGEIQETQYF. As DNA, the CDR3 is TGTGCCATCAGGAGCGGGGGGGAAATCCAAGAGACCCAGTACTTC.

The chain carries TRBV20-1 and TRBJ2-3, with 7 bases matching TRBD1. V dropped 0 bases and J dropped 4; count of bases not matched to a gene: 7. The CDR3 has 15 amino acids. Germline V gene data show CDR1 as DFQATT and CDR2 as SNEGSKA (reference sequence). The CDR3: CSARDLGGASDTQYF. The CDR3 nucleotides are TGCAGTGCTAGAGATCTAGGGGGCGCTTCAGATACGCAGTATTTT.

This clonotype was seen at least ten times. The V call is TRBV5-1, the J call TRBJ2-1, with a tentative D call TRBD2 (5 bases). CDR3 size: 12 residues. Trimming cost V 2 bases and J 8 bases, with 8 bases left between them. Germline CDR1 is SGHRS and CDR2 is YFSETQ. In DNA, the CDR3 is TGCGCCAGCAGCTTCCCCGGGGATGAGCAGTTCTTC. Its translation is CASSFPGDEQFF.